The entry that follows covers one T cell receptor (beta chain) sequence. Its target is unknown. This sample is part of a study of T cells after yellow fever vaccination. Study-level information: Libraries from low-cell-number fractions were prepared with the SMART-Seq v4 Ultra Low Input RNA kit.

A process of 5'RACE template switching, which added a universal primer site and UMIs, was used to make TCR cDNA. TCRdb re-derived calls from the 5' RACE reads in MiXCR, one entry per CDR3 protein. The sample consists of about 500,000 distinct CDR3 sequences, roughly a sixth of them appearing once. General observations from the study: Overlap between CD4 and CD8 compartments was detected for a small share of clonotypes. Most primary-vaccination clones reappeared after the booster (about 97% CD4, 75% to 90% CD8).

The germline V gene has CDR1 MNHEY and CDR2 SVGAGI. The CDR3 contains 15 residues. V was clipped by 0 bases and J by 1 base; unmatched bases: 2. The specimen was PBMCs, collected roughly 5 days after the first yellow fever vaccination. The rearrangement joins TRBV6-5 to TRBJ2-5; 7 positions match TRBD1. This sequence originates from a man younger than 35 who received the YFV17D yellow fever vaccine. CDR3 in DNA: TGTGCCAGCAGTTACTCGTGGACAGGCCAAGAGACCCAGTACTTC. Its protein is CASSYSWTGQETQYF.